Listed here are 10 T cell receptor beta chains from one sample, sequenced in a study of CD8 T cells in ankylosing spondylitis (dated by TCRdb to the late 2010s). Summary of the overall study and its limitations: A TCR beta motif of about 8 highly homologous amino acid variants appeared characteristic of blood from ankylosing spondylitis patients.

These receptors' antigens are unknown. The protocol used for the library was 5' RACE. The instrument was an Illumina HiSeq 2500. TCRdb trimmed public reads at Q25 via fastp, called clones via MiXCR and kept in-frame beta chains. Duplicate CDR3 protein sequences are folded into a single record with the most common DNA and genes. The sample table shows some 140,000 distinct CDR3 sequences, and 15% to 20% are seen once. 25% to 40% of the sample lies in the top ten. Sequencing was carried out using blood, either unsorted or a sorted T cell fraction (not recorded which). Every receptor here comes from a male donor with ankylosing spondylitis.

This chain connects TRBV9 to TRBJ2-1; 12 nucleotides align to TRBD1. The trim removed 4 bases at V and 8 bases at J, leaving 7 bases unmatched. Per germline, CDR1 SGDLS and CDR2 YYNGEE. The CDR3 runs 15 residues. CDR3 protein: CASSPWDRGLDEQFF. CDR3 nucleotides: TGTGCCAGCAGCCCCTGGGACAGGGGGCTCGATGAGCAGTTCTTC.

This clonotype was counted ten times or more. The V gene is TRBV28, the J gene TRBJ2-4; D is unresolved. CDR1 is MDHEN and CDR2 is SYDVKM in the germline V gene. This CDR3 is built from 12 residues. The germline V and J ends were trimmed by 5 bases and 8 bases, with 10 bases remaining between them. The CDR3 bases are TGTGCCAGCAGTGATCTACGAGACATTCAGTACTTC. It encodes CASSDLRDIQYF.

The CDR3 protein is CASSPSERSYGYTF. The CDR3 DNA reads as TGTGCCAGCAGCCCCTCGGAGCGATCCTATGGCTACACCTTC. This sequence joins TRBV7-9 and TRBJ1-2; no definite D call. The V gene lost 5 bases and the J gene lost 4 bases, with 14 bases spanning the gap. Germline V gene data show CDR1 as SEHNR and CDR2 as FQNEAQ (reference sequence). The length of the CDR3 is 14 residues.

In this sample, this clonotype turned up many times. The chain couples TRBV2 to TRBJ1-3; D is undetermined. The CDR3 has 14 residues. Trimming pared 3 bases from V and 0 bases from J, leaving 6 bases between. The V gene's germline CDR1 is SNHLY and CDR2 FYNNEI. The CDR3 protein is CASSETSSGNTIYF. CDR3 DNA sequence: TGTGCCAGCAGTGAGACGAGCTCTGGAAACACCATATATTTT. The complete variable domain, with remaining parts taken from reference TRBV2 and TRBJ1-3, reads EPEVTQTPSHQVTQMGQEVILRCVPISNHLYFYWYRQILGQKVEFLVSFYNNEISEKSEIFDDQFSVERPDGSNFTLKIRSTKLEDSAMYFCASSETSSGNTIYFGEGSWLTVV.

This clonotype has more than one count but fewer than ten. The chain recombines TRBV5-6 with TRBJ2-7; TRBD2 might be the D (6 bases). Germline V gene sequence: CDR1 SGHDT, CDR2 YYEEEE. V lost 0 bases, J lost 5 bases, and 15 bases lay in between. CDR3 size: 15 residues. CDR3 sequence (DNA): TGTGCCAGCAGCTTGGCCGCAGGGAGGATTAACGAGCAGTACTTC. Translated: CASSLAAGRINEQYF. Complete variable domain (other parts from reference TRBV5-6 and TRBJ2-7): DAGVTQSPTHLIKTRGQQVTLRCSPKSGHDTVSWYQQALGQGPQFIFQYYEEEERQRGNFPDRFSGHQFPNYSSELNVNALLLGDSALYLCASSLAAGRINEQYFGPGTRLTVT.

This clonotype was found a few times. The CDR3 region is CASSPRDRGGRETQYF. The CDR3 DNA is TGTGCCAGCAGTCCCCGGGACAGGGGCGGGCGAGAGACCCAGTACTTC. The chain uses TRBV6-1 and TRBJ2-5, with TRBD1 identical over 10 bases. CDR3 length: 16 residues. Trimming took 5 bases from V and 4 from J; bases not matched to a gene: 10. CDR1 is MNHNS, CDR2 SASEGT, per germline.

This chain uses TRBV7-9 with TRBJ2-3; no clear D gene. This CDR3 is 13 amino acids long. In germline, CDR1 is SEHNR, CDR2 FQNEAQ (reference sequence). V was pared by 3 bases and J by 6 bases, with 10 bases between. CDR3 in DNA: TGTGCCAGCAGCTTGATCCCTGGGGATACGCAGTATTTT. Translating it yields CASSLIPGDTQYF.

The CDR3 region has the DNA TGTGCTAGTTTTCAAGCGGACCACTCCTACAATGAGCAGTTCTTC. It is translated as CASFQADHSYNEQFF. The chain joins TRBV12-5 to TRBJ2-1, with D perhaps matching TRBD2 (5 bases). Germline CDR1 LGHNT, CDR2 FRNRAP. With 8 bases removed from V and 0 bases from J, the gap between germline ends came to 14 bases. This CDR3 comprises 15 residues.

The genes are TRBV5-1 and TRBJ2-1, with 9 positions matching TRBD2. The germline V gene encodes CDR1 SGHRS and CDR2 YFSETQ. CDR3 size: 18 residues. Trimming at V came to 0 bases and at J to 0 bases, leaving 7 bases not matched to a gene. The CDR3: CASSLGGSGGSSYNEQFF. The CDR3 nucleotides are TGCGCCAGCAGCTTGGGAGGTAGCGGGGGAAGCTCCTACAATGAGCAGTTCTTC.

The chain combines TRBV5-6 with TRBJ2-5; 7 nucleotides match TRBD1. Germline CDR1 is SGHDT and CDR2 is YYEEEE. The CDR3 has 13 residues. Unmatched junction bases numbered 6, after V lost 7 bases and J lost 3 bases. As DNA, the CDR3 is TGTGCCAGCGGCCTTGGGACAGAAGAGACCCAGTACTTC. The encoded protein is CASGLGTEETQYF.